The rows below give T cell receptor beta chains drawn from one sample of a study of shared clonotypes between healthy human individuals. Assay: immunoSEQ multiplex PCR; the TCRdb copy retains only in-frame clones and omits some. The data hold more than 1.2 million clones, with 97% to 99% observed a single time. Sequencing used naive CD4+ T cells sorted from blood. These receptors originate from a young man in good health. The CDR3 runs from the conserved cysteine through the conserved F or W. Each record gives: clone size, J gene, D gene, V gene, CDR3 DNA, CDR3 protein. A D gene is named only where the DNA matches it firmly. Part of the rows lack a size; the others show once, few, many or a class for expanded clones.

size: NA
J: TRBJ2-5
D: TRBD1
V: TRBV5-5
DNA: TGTGCCAGCAGCTTGGGACAGGGGATACAAGAGACCCAGTACTTC
CDR3: CASSLGQGIQETQYF

size: NA
J: TRBJ2-7
D: TRBD1
V: TRBV28
DNA: TGTGCCAGCAGTCGCACAGGACAGGGGCGCCTGGGGTACGAGCAGTACTTC
CDR3: CASSRTGQGRLGYEQYF

size: NA
J: TRBJ2-1
D: TRBD1
V: TRBV6-1
DNA: TGTGCCAGCAGTGAACACCGGTGGACAGGGGTCTCTAATGAGCAGTTCTTC
CDR3: CASSEHRWTGVSNEQFF

size: NA
J: TRBJ2-7
D: NA
V: TRBV28
DNA: TGTGCCAGCAGTTTAACCTACAAGGGGGAGCAGTACTTC
CDR3: CASSLTYKGEQYF

size: NA
J: TRBJ2-7
D: TRBD2
V: TRBV18
DNA: TGTGCCAGCTCCGAGGGACTAGGGACCTACGAGCAGTACTTC
CDR3: CASSEGLGTYEQYF

size: NA
J: TRBJ2-1
D: NA
V: TRBV2
DNA: TGTGCCAGCATTGCACTAGCCTACAATGAGCAGTTCTTC
CDR3: CASIALAYNEQFF

size: NA
J: TRBJ2-7
D: NA
V: TRBV28
DNA: TGTGCCAGCAGAGGATCGGGCTATAAGGGGGAGCAGTACTTC
CDR3: CASRGSGYKGEQYF

size: once
J: TRBJ2-1
D: NA
V: TRBV7-9
DNA: TGTGCCAGCACCAGAGGGGGGAGCTCCTACAATGAGCAGTTCTTC
CDR3: CASTRGGSSYNEQFF

size: NA
J: TRBJ1-2
D: TRBD1
V: TRBV9
DNA: TGTGCCAGCAGCGCAACTCCATACCTCCAGGACAGGGTTGACTATGGCTACACCTTC
CDR3: CASSATPYLQDRVDYGYTF

size: NA
J: TRBJ2-5
D: TRBD1
V: TRBV18
DNA: TGTGCCAGCTCACTAGGGACAGGCCGACAAGAGACCCAGTACTTC
CDR3: CASSLGTGRQETQYF

size: NA
J: TRBJ2-7
D: NA
V: TRBV28
DNA: TGTGCCAGCAGCATAGGGGGGGCCTACGAGCAGTACTTC
CDR3: CASSIGGAYEQYF

size: NA
J: TRBJ1-1
D: NA
V: TRBV29-1
DNA: TGCAGCGTCGGGCAGATCTTCTACGCTTTCTTT
CDR3: CSVGQIFYAFF

size: few
J: TRBJ1-5
D: TRBD1
V: TRBV28
DNA: TGTGCCAGCAGCAGGGACAGGGGACCGGTGGAACGTCAGCCCCAGCATTTT
CDR3: CASSRDRGPVERQPQHF

size: NA
J: TRBJ2-7
D: NA
V: TRBV27
DNA: TGTGCCAGCAGACCGAACAGGGGCCGGGGGGGCGAGCAGTACTTC
CDR3: CASRPNRGRGGEQYF

size: NA
J: TRBJ1-1
D: NA
V: TRBV14
DNA: TGTGCCAGCAGCCAAGGGGTAGGATTAAACACTGAAGCTTTCTTT
CDR3: CASSQGVGLNTEAFF

size: NA
J: TRBJ2-7
D: NA
V: TRBV4-1
DNA: TGCGCCAGCAGCCAAGACGCGACAGCCTACGAGCAGTACTTC
CDR3: CASSQDATAYEQYF

size: once
J: TRBJ2-1
D: NA
V: TRBV7-2
DNA: TGTGCCAGCAGCTTAAGCGGCCAGTACAATGAGCAGTTCTTC
CDR3: CASSLSGQYNEQFF

size: NA
J: TRBJ2-7
D: NA
V: TRBV28
DNA: TGTGCCAGCAGTTTCGGTACCCCCTCGAACTCCTACGAGCAGTACTTC
CDR3: CASSFGTPSNSYEQYF

size: NA
J: TRBJ2-1
D: TRBD2
V: TRBV11-2
DNA: TGTGCCAGCAGCCCGACGTTCTCCGGGAGGGCCTACAATGAGCAGTTCTTC
CDR3: CASSPTFSGRAYNEQFF

size: once
J: TRBJ2-3
D: NA
V: TRBV18
DNA: TGTGCCAGCTCACCTGTCCGGGACACTAGCACAGATACGCAGTATTTT
CDR3: CASSPVRDTSTDTQYF

size: NA
J: TRBJ2-1
D: NA
V: TRBV5-6
DNA: TGTGCCAGCAGCTTGGCGGGTGGGTTCTCCTACAATGAGCAGTTCTTC
CDR3: CASSLAGGFSYNEQFF

size: NA
J: TRBJ2-3
D: NA
V: TRBV5-4
DNA: TGTGCCAGCAGCCTCCAATACACAGATACGCAGTATTTT
CDR3: CASSLQYTDTQYF

size: NA
J: TRBJ1-1
D: NA
V: TRBV29-1
DNA: TGCAGCGTTGAAGCGAGCATGAACACTGAAGCTTTCTTT
CDR3: CSVEASMNTEAFF

size: NA
J: TRBJ2-5
D: TRBD1
V: TRBV18
DNA: TGTGCCAGCTCACTGATTGGGACAGGCCAAGAGACCCAGTACTTC
CDR3: CASSLIGTGQETQYF

size: NA
J: TRBJ2-1
D: TRBD2
V: TRBV6-8
DNA: TGTGCCAGCAGTTACCGGAGACTAGCGGGCTCCTACAATGAGCAGTTCTTC
CDR3: CASSYRRLAGSYNEQFF

size: NA
J: TRBJ1-4
D: NA
V: TRBV4-1
DNA: TGCGCCAGCAGCCCCCCGGGAAGTCGCCTCCCGACAACTAATGAAAAACTGTTTTTT
CDR3: CASSPPGSRLPTTNEKLFF

size: NA
J: TRBJ2-1
D: TRBD2
V: TRBV5-5
DNA: TGTGCCAGCAGCCCAAGACTAGCGGGAGGGCCAGGCGATGAGCAGTTCTTC
CDR3: CASSPRLAGGPGDEQFF

size: NA
J: TRBJ2-7
D: NA
V: TRBV18
DNA: TGTGCCAGCTCACCTCTCGTAGGGAACTTGATCTACGAGCAGTACTTC
CDR3: CASSPLVGNLIYEQYF

size: NA
J: TRBJ2-7
D: TRBD2
V: TRBV18
DNA: TGTGCCAGCTCACCAGGACTAGCGGGCGTGTCGTTCGAGCAGTACTTC
CDR3: CASSPGLAGVSFEQYF

size: NA
J: TRBJ1-2
D: TRBD1
V: TRBV6-1
DNA: TGTGCCAGCACCCTGGTGGGACAGCCCTATGGCTACACCTTC
CDR3: CASTLVGQPYGYTF

size: NA
J: TRBJ1-4
D: NA
V: TRBV18
DNA: TGTGCCAGCTCACCAATGGGGGCAACTAATGAAAAACTGTTTTTT
CDR3: CASSPMGATNEKLFF

size: NA
J: TRBJ1-1
D: TRBD1
V: TRBV6-6
DNA: TGTGCCAGCAGTTACCAGGGACAGGGGAGTTCTGAAGCTTTCTTT
CDR3: CASSYQGQGSSEAFF

size: NA
J: TRBJ2-5
D: NA
V: TRBV11-2
DNA: TGTGCCAGCAGCTTTACGGAGGGTGTGTTTCTCGCGGAGACCCAGTACTTC
CDR3: CASSFTEGVFLAETQYF

size: NA
J: TRBJ2-7
D: NA
V: TRBV7-2
DNA: TGTGCCAGCAGCCTCGAGGGGACTCTCTACGAGCAGTACTTC
CDR3: CASSLEGTLYEQYF

size: NA
J: TRBJ2-7
D: TRBD2
V: TRBV25-1
DNA: TGTGCCAGCAGTGATGGGCTAGCGGGCTACAGCACCTACGAGCAGTACTTC
CDR3: CASSDGLAGYSTYEQYF

size: NA
J: TRBJ2-7
D: TRBD1
V: TRBV7-9
DNA: TGTGCCAGCAGCTTAGCGTTAGGGACAGTACCCTACGAGCAGTACTTC
CDR3: CASSLALGTVPYEQYF

size: NA
J: TRBJ2-3
D: NA
V: TRBV27
DNA: TGTGCCAGCAGTCGCTGGATCCCCATCACAGATACGCAGTATTTT
CDR3: CASSRWIPITDTQYF

size: NA
J: TRBJ2-3
D: TRBD2
V: TRBV6-4
DNA: TGTGCCAGCAGTCCACTGGGAGCGGGGACAGATACGCAGTATTTT
CDR3: CASSPLGAGTDTQYF

size: once
J: TRBJ2-3
D: TRBD2
V: TRBV30
DNA: TGTGCCTGGAGGGGACTAGCGGTAAGGGATACGCAGTATTTT
CDR3: CAWRGLAVRDTQYF

size: NA
J: TRBJ2-7
D: NA
V: TRBV6-1
DNA: TGTGCCGCGAGGTTGACAGAGACCCCGGGAGAGCAGTACTTC
CDR3: CAARLTETPGEQYF

size: NA
J: TRBJ1-3
D: NA
V: TRBV30
DNA: TGTGCCTTGGACGGATATGGAAACACCATATATTTT
CDR3: CALDGYGNTIYF

size: NA
J: TRBJ2-2
D: TRBD2
V: TRBV10-3
DNA: TGTGCCACCGGGAGGTACACCGGGGAGCTGTTTTTT
CDR3: CATGRYTGELFF

size: NA
J: TRBJ2-6
D: NA
V: TRBV14
DNA: TGTGCCAGCAGCCAAGATTACGTCCTGACTTTC
CDR3: CASSQDYVLTF

size: NA
J: TRBJ2-7
D: NA
V: TRBV7-2
DNA: TGTGCCAGCAGCTTGGAGGTGGGGACTCCGCTCAACGAGCAGTACTTC
CDR3: CASSLEVGTPLNEQYF

size: NA
J: TRBJ2-1
D: TRBD2
V: TRBV5-1
DNA: TGCGCCAGCAGCTCCGGACTAGCGGGGACCAACAATGAGCAGTTCTTC
CDR3: CASSSGLAGTNNEQFF

size: NA
J: TRBJ2-1
D: NA
V: TRBV9
DNA: TGTGCCAGCAGCGTAGCTAGCCTGGCGAATGAGCAGTTCTTC
CDR3: CASSVASLANEQFF

size: NA
J: TRBJ2-1
D: NA
V: TRBV6-6
DNA: TGTGCCAGCAGTTACTCGGACCTCAATGAGCAGTTCTTC
CDR3: CASSYSDLNEQFF